This TCR beta chain came from a study of type 1 regulatory T cells. Study as a whole: An in vitro protocol generated T-allo10, a Tr1-enriched, alloantigen-specific CD4 T cell product.

This clonotype was seen repeatedly, ten times or more. What it recognizes is unknown. The CDR3 has 15 residues. V shed 2 bases, J shed 7 bases, and the junction held 4 bases outside the gene matches. Germline V gene sequence: CDR1 SGHVS, CDR2 FQNEAQ. Each CDR3 protein gets one entry after TCRdb re-called the reads with MiXCR. The sample yields 14,000 to 15,000 distinct CDR3 sequences, roughly 15% seen once. The genes are TRBV7-8 and TRBJ2-2; TRBD2 agrees at 10 bases. The clonotype comes from a human donor in good health. Input material: cultured T cells, either the whole culture or a sorted T cell fraction (not recorded which). The CDR3 coding sequence is TGTGCCAGCAGCTTACTGCCTAGCGGGAGCGGGGAGCTGTTTTTT. Its protein product is CASSLLPSGSGELFF.